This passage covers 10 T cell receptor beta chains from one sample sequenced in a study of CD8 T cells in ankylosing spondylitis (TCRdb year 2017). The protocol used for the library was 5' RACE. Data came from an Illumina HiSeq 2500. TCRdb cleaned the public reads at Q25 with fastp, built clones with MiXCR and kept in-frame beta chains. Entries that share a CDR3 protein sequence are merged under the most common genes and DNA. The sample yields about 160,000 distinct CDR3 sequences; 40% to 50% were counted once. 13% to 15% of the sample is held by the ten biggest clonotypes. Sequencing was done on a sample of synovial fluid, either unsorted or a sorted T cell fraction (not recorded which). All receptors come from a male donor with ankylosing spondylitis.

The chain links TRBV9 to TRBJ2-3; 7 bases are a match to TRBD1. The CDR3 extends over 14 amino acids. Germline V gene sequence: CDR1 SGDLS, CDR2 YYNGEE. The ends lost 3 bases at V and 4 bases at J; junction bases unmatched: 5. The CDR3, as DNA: TGTGCCAGCAGCGCCGACAGGGACCCAGATACGCAGTATTTT. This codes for CASSADRDPDTQYF.

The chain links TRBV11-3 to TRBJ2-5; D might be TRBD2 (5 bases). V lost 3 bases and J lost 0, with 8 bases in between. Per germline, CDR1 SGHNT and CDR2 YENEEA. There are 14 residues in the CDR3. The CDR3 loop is CASSFSGYQETQYF. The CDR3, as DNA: TGTGCCAGCAGCTTTTCGGGGTACCAAGAGACCCAGTACTTC.

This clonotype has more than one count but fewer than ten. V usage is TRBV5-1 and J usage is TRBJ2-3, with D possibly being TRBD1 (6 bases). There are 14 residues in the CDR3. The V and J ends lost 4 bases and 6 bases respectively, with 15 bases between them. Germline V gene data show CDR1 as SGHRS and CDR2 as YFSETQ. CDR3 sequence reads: CASSLSWGRDTQYF. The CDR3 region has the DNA TGCGCCAGCAGCCTCAGTTGGGGGCGGGATACGCAGTATTTT.

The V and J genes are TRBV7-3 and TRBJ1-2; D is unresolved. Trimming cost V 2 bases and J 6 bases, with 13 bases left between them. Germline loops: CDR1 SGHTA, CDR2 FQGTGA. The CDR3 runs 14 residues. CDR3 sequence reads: CASSLGPGYDGYTF. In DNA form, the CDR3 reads TGTGCCAGCAGCTTAGGCCCCGGGTACGATGGCTACACCTTC. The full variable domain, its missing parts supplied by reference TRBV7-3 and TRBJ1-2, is GAGVSQTPSNKVTEKGKYVELRCDPISGHTALYWYRQSLGQGPEFLIYFQGTGAADDSGLPNDRFFAVRPEGSVSTLKIQRTERGDSAVYLCASSLGPGYDGYTFGSGTRLTVV.

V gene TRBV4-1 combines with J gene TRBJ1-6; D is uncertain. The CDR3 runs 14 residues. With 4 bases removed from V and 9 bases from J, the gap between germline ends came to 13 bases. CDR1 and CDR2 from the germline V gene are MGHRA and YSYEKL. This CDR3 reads CASSRYTSGSPLHF. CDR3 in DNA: TGCGCCAGCAGCCGATATACCTCTGGTTCACCCCTCCACTTT.

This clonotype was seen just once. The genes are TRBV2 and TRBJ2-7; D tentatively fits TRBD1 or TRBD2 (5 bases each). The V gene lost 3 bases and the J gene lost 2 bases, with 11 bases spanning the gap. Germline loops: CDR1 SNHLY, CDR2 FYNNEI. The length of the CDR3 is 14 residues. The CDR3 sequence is CASSDQGAAYEQYF. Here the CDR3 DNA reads TGTGCCAGCAGTGACCAGGGAGCAGCCTACGAGCAGTACTTC. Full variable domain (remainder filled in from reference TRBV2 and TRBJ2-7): EPEVTQTPSHQVTQMGQEVILRCVPISNHLYFYWYRQILGQKVEFLVSFYNNEISEKSEIFDDQFSVERPDGSNFTLKIRSTKLEDSAMYFCASSDQGAAYEQYFGPGTRLTVT.

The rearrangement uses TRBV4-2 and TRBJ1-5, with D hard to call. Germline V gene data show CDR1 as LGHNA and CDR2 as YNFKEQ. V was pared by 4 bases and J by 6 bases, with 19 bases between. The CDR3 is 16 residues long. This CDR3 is CASSPYRAGPGQPQHF. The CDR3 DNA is TGTGCCAGCAGCCCCTATCGCGCAGGTCCTGGTCAGCCCCAGCATTTT.

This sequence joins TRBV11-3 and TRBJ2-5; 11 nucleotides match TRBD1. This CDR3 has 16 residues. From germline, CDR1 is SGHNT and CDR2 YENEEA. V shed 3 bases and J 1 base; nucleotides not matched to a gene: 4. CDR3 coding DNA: TGTGCCAGCAGCTTTGGGACAGGGGGAATCCAAGAGACCCAGTACTTC. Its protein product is CASSFGTGGIQETQYF.

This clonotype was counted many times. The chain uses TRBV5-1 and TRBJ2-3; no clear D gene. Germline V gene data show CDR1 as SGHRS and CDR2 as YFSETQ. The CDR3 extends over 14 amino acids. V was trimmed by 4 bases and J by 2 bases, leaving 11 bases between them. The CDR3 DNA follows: TGCGCCAGCAGCCCCATCATCCCCACAGATACGCAGTATTTT. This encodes CASSPIIPTDTQYF.

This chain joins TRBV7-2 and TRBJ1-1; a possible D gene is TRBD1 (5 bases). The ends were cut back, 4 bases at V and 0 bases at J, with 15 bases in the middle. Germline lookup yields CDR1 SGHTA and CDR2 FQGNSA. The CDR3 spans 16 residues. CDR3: CASSSYRTPMNTEAFF. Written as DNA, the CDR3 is TGTGCCAGCAGCTCGTACAGGACACCAATGAACACTGAAGCTTTCTTT.